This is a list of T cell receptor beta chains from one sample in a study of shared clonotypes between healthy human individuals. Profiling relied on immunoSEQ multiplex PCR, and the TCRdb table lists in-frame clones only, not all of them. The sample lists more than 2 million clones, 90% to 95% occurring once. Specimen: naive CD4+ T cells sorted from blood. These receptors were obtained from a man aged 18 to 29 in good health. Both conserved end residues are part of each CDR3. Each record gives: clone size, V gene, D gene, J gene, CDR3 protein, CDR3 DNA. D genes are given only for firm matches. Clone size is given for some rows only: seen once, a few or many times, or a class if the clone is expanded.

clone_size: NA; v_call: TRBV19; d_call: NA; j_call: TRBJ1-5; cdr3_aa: CASSTANQPQHF; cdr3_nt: TGTGCCAGTAGTACAGCCAATCAGCCCCAGCATTTT
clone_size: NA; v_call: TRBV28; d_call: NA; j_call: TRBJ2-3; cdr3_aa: CASSSVDTQYF; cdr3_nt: TGTGCCAGCAGTTCGGTAGATACGCAGTATTTT
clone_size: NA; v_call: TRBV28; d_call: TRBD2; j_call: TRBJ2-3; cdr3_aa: CASSSAGGLTDTQYF; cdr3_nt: TGTGCCAGCAGTTCAGCGGGGGGGCTTACAGATACGCAGTATTTT
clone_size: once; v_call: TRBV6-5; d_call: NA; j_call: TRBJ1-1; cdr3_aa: CASSYSPGQTEAFF; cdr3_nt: TGTGCCAGCAGTTACTCACCAGGGCAGACTGAAGCTTTCTTT
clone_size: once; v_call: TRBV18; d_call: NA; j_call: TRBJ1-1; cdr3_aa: CASSPLQTTNTEAFF; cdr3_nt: TGTGCCAGCTCACCACTCCAGACCACGAACACTGAAGCTTTCTTT
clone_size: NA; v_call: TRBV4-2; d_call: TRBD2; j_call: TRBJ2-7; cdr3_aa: CASSQVKGLAGEEQYF; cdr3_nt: TGTGCCAGCAGCCAAGTTAAAGGACTAGCGGGGGAGGAGCAGTACTTC
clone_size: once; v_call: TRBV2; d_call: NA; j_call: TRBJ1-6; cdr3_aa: CASSGNQARNSPLHF; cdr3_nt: TGTGCCAGTTCAGGGAATCAGGCTCGCAATTCACCCCTCCACTTT
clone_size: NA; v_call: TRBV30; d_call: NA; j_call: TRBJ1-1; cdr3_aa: CAWSSQGRTEAFF; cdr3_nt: TGTGCCTGGAGTTCCCAGGGCCGGACTGAAGCTTTCTTT
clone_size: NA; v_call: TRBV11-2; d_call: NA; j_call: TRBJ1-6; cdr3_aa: CASSWASDSPLHF; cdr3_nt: TGTGCCAGCAGCTGGGCTTCAGATTCACCCCTCCACTTT
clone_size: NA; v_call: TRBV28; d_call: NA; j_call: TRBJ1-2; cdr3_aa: CASESLAGYTF; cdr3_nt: TGTGCCAGTGAGTCACTGGCTGGCTACACCTTC
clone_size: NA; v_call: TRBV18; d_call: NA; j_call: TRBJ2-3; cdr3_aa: CASSQLQGSTDTQYF; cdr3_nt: TGTGCCAGCTCACAACTTCAGGGATCAACAGATACGCAGTATTTT
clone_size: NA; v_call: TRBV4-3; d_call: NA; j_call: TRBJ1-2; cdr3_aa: CASSQEVSPPGGYGYTF; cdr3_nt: TGCGCCAGCAGCCAGGAAGTTAGCCCCCCTGGAGGCTATGGCTACACCTTC
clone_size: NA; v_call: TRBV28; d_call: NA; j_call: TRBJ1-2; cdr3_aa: CASTYSDRRGYTF; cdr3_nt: TGTGCCAGCACCTACTCAGACAGGCGGGGCTACACCTTC
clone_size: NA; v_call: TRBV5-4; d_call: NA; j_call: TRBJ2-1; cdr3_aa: CASSDSRTANNEQFF; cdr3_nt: TGTGCCAGCAGCGACTCGCGGACAGCTAACAATGAGCAGTTCTTC
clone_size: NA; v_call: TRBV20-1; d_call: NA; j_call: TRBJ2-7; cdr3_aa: CSARAGSEQYF; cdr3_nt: TGCAGTGCTAGAGCAGGTTCCGAGCAGTACTTC
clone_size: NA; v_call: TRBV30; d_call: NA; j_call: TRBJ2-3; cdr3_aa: CAWRSGLGTDTQYF; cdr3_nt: TGTGCCTGGAGAAGCGGGTTGGGAACAGATACGCAGTATTTT
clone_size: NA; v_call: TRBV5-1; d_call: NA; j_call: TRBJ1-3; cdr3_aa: CASSLAPQGPGNTIYF; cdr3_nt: TGCGCCAGCAGCTTGGCTCCACAGGGACCTGGAAACACCATATATTTT
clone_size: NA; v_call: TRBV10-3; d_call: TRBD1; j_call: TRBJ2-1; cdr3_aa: CAISPLTGVNEQFF; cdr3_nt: TGTGCCATCAGTCCATTGACAGGGGTCAATGAGCAGTTCTTC
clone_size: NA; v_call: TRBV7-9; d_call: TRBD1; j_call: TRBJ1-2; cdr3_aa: CASSLTGYGYTF; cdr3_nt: TGTGCCAGCAGCTTGACAGGGTACGGCTACACCTTC
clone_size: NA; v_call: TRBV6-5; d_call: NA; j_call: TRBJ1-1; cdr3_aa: CASSDRYMNTEAFF; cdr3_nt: TGTGCCAGCAGTGACCGGTATATGAACACTGAAGCTTTCTTT
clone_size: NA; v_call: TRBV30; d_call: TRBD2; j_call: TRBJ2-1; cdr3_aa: CAWSTHGRAYNEQFF; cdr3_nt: TGTGCCTGGAGTACCCACGGGAGGGCCTACAATGAGCAGTTCTTC
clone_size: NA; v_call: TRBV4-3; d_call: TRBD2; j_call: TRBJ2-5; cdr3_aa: CASSPRLAAGTQYF; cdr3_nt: TGCGCCAGCAGCCCAAGACTAGCCGCGGGGACCCAGTACTTC
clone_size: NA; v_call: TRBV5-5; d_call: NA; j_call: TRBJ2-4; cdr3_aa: CASSLNIAKNIQYF; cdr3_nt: TGTGCCAGCAGCTTGAATATAGCCAAAAACATTCAGTACTTC
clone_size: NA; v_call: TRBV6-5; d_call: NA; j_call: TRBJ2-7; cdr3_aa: CASSPGTRGPYEQYF; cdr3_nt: TGTGCCAGCAGTCCTGGGACTCGCGGCCCCTACGAGCAGTACTTC
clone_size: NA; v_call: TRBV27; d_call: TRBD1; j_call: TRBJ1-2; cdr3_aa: CASGTGNYGYTF; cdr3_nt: TGTGCCAGCGGGACAGGGAACTATGGCTACACCTTC
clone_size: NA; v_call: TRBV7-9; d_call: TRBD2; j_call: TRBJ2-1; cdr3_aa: CASRPLAGVGNEQFF; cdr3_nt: TGTGCCAGCAGGCCCTTAGCGGGAGTGGGGAATGAGCAGTTCTTC
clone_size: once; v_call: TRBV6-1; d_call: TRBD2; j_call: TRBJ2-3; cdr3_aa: CAISPGLPTDTQYF; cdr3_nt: TGTGCCATAAGCCCGGGACTACCCACAGATACGCAGTATTTT
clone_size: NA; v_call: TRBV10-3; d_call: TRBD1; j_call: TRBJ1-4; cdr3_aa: CAARQGTNEKLFF; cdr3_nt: TGTGCCGCCAGACAGGGAACTAATGAAAAACTGTTTTTT
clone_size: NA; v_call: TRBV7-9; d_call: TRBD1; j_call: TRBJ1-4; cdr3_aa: CASSTGQGDGEKLFF; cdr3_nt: TGTGCCAGCAGCACCGGACAGGGGGATGGTGAAAAACTGTTTTTT
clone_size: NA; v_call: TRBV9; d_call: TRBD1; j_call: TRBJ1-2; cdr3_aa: CASSVLDRDRQGYTF; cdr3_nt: TGTGCCAGCAGCGTCTTGGACAGGGATCGTCAGGGCTACACCTTC
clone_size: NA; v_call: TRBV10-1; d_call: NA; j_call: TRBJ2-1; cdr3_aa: CASSTQDANEQFF; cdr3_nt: TGCGCCAGCTCGACCCAGGACGCGAATGAGCAGTTCTTC
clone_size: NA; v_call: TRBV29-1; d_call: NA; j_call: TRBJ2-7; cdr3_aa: CSVERDGRPYEQYF; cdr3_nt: TGCAGCGTTGAAAGGGACGGACGACCCTACGAGCAGTACTTC
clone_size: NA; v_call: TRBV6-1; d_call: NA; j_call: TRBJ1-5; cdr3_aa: CASSEALFGGRRGLGNQPQHF; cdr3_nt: TGTGCCAGCAGTGAAGCGCTTTTCGGCGGGAGGCGGGGCTTGGGCAATCAGCCCCAGCATTTT
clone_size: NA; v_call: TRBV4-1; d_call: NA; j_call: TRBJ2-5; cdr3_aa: CASSQGPGGTQYF; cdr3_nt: TGCGCCAGCAGCCAAGGGCCCGGGGGGACCCAGTACTTC
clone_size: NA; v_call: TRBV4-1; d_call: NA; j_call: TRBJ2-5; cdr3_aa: CASSQALLWETQYF; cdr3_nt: TGCGCCAGCAGCCAAGCTCTGCTATGGGAGACCCAGTACTTC
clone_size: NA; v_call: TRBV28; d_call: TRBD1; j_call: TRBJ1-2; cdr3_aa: CASSEGQGYGYTF; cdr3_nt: TGTGCCAGCAGTGAGGGACAGGGGTATGGCTACACCTTC